This passage covers 20 T cell receptor beta chains from one sample sequenced in a study of lymphopenia after photon versus proton radiotherapy. The repertoire was sequenced with immunoSEQ multiplex PCR; TCRdb's copy has only in-frame clones and lacks some. Here the sample spans 9,500 to 15,000 clones, more than 70% being singletons. The material sequenced was peripheral blood, taken from a patient treated with proton-based radiotherapy. The receptor source for this set is a man aged 60 to 75 with pancreatic cancer.

The rearrangement uses TRBV5-1 and TRBJ2-7; 9 nucleotides match TRBD1. The CDR3 spans 16 residues. In germline, CDR1 is SGHRS, CDR2 YFSETQ. V gave up 0 bases and J gave up 5 bases; unmatched junction bases: 9. The CDR3 sequence: CASSLVGGTGKHEQYF. In nucleotides, the CDR3 is TGCGCCAGCAGCTTGGTCGGAGGGACAGGGAAACACGAGCAGTACTTC.

The table lists this clone with a count of one. The chain is built from TRBV5-1 and TRBJ2-7; possible D gene TRBD2, 5 bases. In germline, CDR1 is SGHRS, CDR2 YFSETQ. There are 15 residues in the CDR3. With 4 bases removed from V and 6 bases from J, the gap between germline ends came to 20 bases. The CDR3 nucleotides read TGCGCCAGCAGCGTGCAGGCTAGCTCTTACTCCGAGCAGTACTTC. Its translation is CASSVQASSYSEQYF.

This clone has a single count. The V and J genes are TRBV19 and TRBJ2-3, with 7 nucleotides matching TRBD1. Looked up from germline, CDR1 is LNHDA and CDR2 is SQIVND (reference sequence). This CDR3 comprises 15 residues. The V gene end was trimmed by 6 bases and the J gene end by 0 bases; junction bases not matched to a gene: 6. The CDR3 nucleotides are TGTGCCAGTAGCCGGACAGGTTATAGCACAGATACGCAGTATTTT. It specifies CASSRTGYSTDTQYF.

In its sample, this clone was seen once. The genes are TRBV7-9 and TRBJ2-1; D could derive from TRBD1 or TRBD2 (5 bases each). The CDR3 consists of 17 residues. The V gene lost 5 bases and the J gene lost 2 bases, with 19 bases spanning the gap. CDR1 SEHNR and CDR2 FQNEAQ come from the germline V gene (reference sequence). The chain's CDR3 is CASSTPQGRLTYNEQFF. The CDR3 coding sequence is TGTGCCAGCAGCACGCCTCAGGGCAGACTAACCTACAATGAGCAGTTCTTC.

This clone was seen a few times. The chain links TRBV18 to TRBJ2-1; 8 bases align to TRBD2. Germline V gene data show CDR1 as KGHSH and CDR2 as LQKENI. J was trimmed by 6 bases and V by 4 bases; bases with no gene match: 2. The CDR3 consists of 13 residues. The CDR3 sequence is CASSRGTSNEQFF. The CDR3 bases are TGTGCCAGCTCACGTGGGACTAGCAATGAGCAGTTCTTC. Full variable domain (remainder filled in from reference TRBV18 and TRBJ2-1): NAGVMQNPRHLVRRRGQEARLRCSPMKGHSHVYWYRQLPEEGLKFMVYLQKENIIDESGMPKERFSAEFPKEGPSILRIQQVVRGDSAAYFCASSRGTSNEQFFGPGTRLTVL.

CDR3 sequence reads: CASSRSTSPWDNEQFF. For the CDR3, the DNA is TGCGCCAGCAGCAGATCGACTAGCCCTTGGGACAATGAGCAGTTCTTC. The J gene is TRBJ2-1, the V gene TRBV5-1; TRBD2 matches 7 bases. CDR3 size: 16 residues. The V segment lost 4 bases and the J segment 5 bases; nucleotides outside the gene matches: 12. Germline V gene sequence: CDR1 SGHRS, CDR2 YFSETQ.

The rearrangement joins TRBV10-3 to TRBJ2-1; 8 bases are shared with TRBD2. This CDR3 is 15 amino acids long. V shed 6 bases, J shed 8 bases, and the junction held 12 bases outside the gene matches. CDR1 and CDR2 from the germline V gene are ENHRY and SYGVKD. The CDR3 is CAISALAGGFYEQFF. The CDR3 DNA reads TGTGCCATCAGCGCCTTGGCGGGAGGTTTCTATGAGCAGTTCTTC.

This chain uses TRBV7-9 with TRBJ2-5, with 14 bases aligning to TRBD2. CDR1 SEHNR and CDR2 FQNEAQ come from the germline V gene (reference sequence). The CDR3 totals 16 residues. The V segment lost 7 bases and the J segment 4 bases; nucleotides outside the gene matches: 8. The CDR3 loop reads CASTSSGTSGRETQYF. CDR3 bases: TGTGCCAGCACCTCCTCCGGGACTAGCGGGAGAGAGACCCAGTACTTC.

The V call is TRBV28, the J call TRBJ2-2; 9 bases align to TRBD2. The CDR3 has 15 residues. J gave up 8 bases and V 5 bases, and 9 bases lay outside the gene matches. The germline gives CDR1 MDHEN, CDR2 SYDVKM. CDR3 amino acids: CASSPRGSGSGELFF. The CDR3, as DNA: TGTGCCAGCAGTCCCCGAGGTAGCGGGAGTGGGGAGCTGTTTTTT.

This clone has a handful of counts. This sequence joins TRBV6-1 and TRBJ1-5, with a possible D match to TRBD1 (5 bases). The CDR3 is 14 residues long. Per the germline V gene, CDR1 is MNHNS and CDR2 is SASEGT. Trimming removed 5 bases from V and 3 bases from J, with 11 bases in between. This CDR3 reads CASSPREINQPQHF. In DNA form, the CDR3 reads TGTGCCAGCAGTCCCAGGGAGATCAATCAGCCCCAGCATTTT.

This clone has a handful of counts. The chain recombines TRBV19 with TRBJ2-1; D is possibly TRBD2 (5 bases). The CDR3 extends over 13 amino acids. Germline V CDR1 and CDR2: LNHDA, SQIVND (reference sequence). V shed 5 bases and J shed 7 bases, with 12 bases lying between them. CDR3 in DNA: TGTGCCAGTAGTCGGGCCCCGGGGAATGAGCAGTTCTTC. Its translation is CASSRAPGNEQFF.

This chain connects TRBV7-2 to TRBJ1-1, with a weak D call TRBD1 (5 bases). V was cut by 4 bases and J by 0 bases, with 6 bases left in between. The length of the CDR3 is 13 residues. From germline, CDR1 is SGHTA and CDR2 FQGNSA. CDR3 in DNA: TGTGCCAGCAGCTCGACAGTGAACACTGAAGCTTTCTTT. It specifies CASSSTVNTEAFF.

The chain couples TRBV18 to TRBJ2-7, with 13 nucleotides matching TRBD2. In germline, CDR1 is KGHSH, CDR2 LQKENI. V shed 2 bases and J 5 bases; nucleotides not matched to a gene: 3. This CDR3 is 15 amino acids long. The CDR3, as DNA: TGTGCCAGCTCACCAATGGGACTAGCGGGGAACGAGCAGTACTTC. Residues: CASSPMGLAGNEQYF.

The chain couples TRBV9 to TRBJ2-1, with TRBD2 identical over 9 bases. The V gene's germline CDR1 is SGDLS and CDR2 YYNGEE. V gave up 0 bases and J gave up 8 bases; unmatched junction bases: 6. The CDR3 extends over 15 amino acids. The CDR3 nucleotides are TGTGCCAGCAGCGTAGGGGCTAGCGGGGACTATGAGCAGTTCTTC. It specifies CASSVGASGDYEQFF.

The chain carries TRBV29-1 and TRBJ2-1, with unresolved D. The CDR3 totals 14 residues. Trimming removed 3 bases from V and 7 bases from J, with 16 bases in between. Germline assignment: CDR1 SQVTM and CDR2 ANQGSEA. The CDR3 here is CSVDLGKKMNEQFF. The CDR3 DNA follows: TGCAGCGTTGATTTAGGGAAAAAGATGAATGAGCAGTTCTTC.

This chain connects TRBV27 to TRBJ1-5, with D maybe TRBD1 (5 bases). The CDR3 covers 15 residues. The ends were cut back, 2 bases at V and 4 bases at J, with 12 bases in the middle. The germline CDR1 and CDR2 sequences are MNHEY and SMNVEV (reference sequence). The DNA for the CDR3 is TGTGCCAGCAGTTTAGTAGGGGTGGGGAATCAGCCCCAGCATTTT. It codes for CASSLVGVGNQPQHF.

V is TRBV5-4 and J is TRBJ2-1; TRBD2 matches at 7 bases. CDR1 and CDR2 (germline): SGHNT, YYREEE (reference sequence). J lost 6 bases, V lost 4 bases, and 13 bases had no gene match. The CDR3 runs to 16 residues. The CDR3 sequence: CASSPVGQRGINEQFF. CDR3 bases: TGTGCCAGCAGCCCGGTGGGTCAGCGGGGAATCAATGAGCAGTTCTTC. Full variable domain (remainder filled in from reference TRBV5-4 and TRBJ2-1): ETGVTQSPTHLIKTRGQQVTLRCSSQSGHNTVSWYQQALGQGPQFIFQYYREEENGRGNFPPRFSGLQFPNYSSELNVNALELDDSALYLCASSPVGQRGINEQFFGPGTRLTVL.

The sample holds one count of this clone. The V and J genes are TRBV7-9 and TRBJ1-1; D gene unclear. This CDR3 has 13 residues. Germline CDR1 SEHNR, CDR2 FQNEAQ (reference sequence). V was cut by 5 bases and J by 9 bases, with 16 bases left in between. The CDR3 loop reads CASSALTVGKAFF. As DNA, the CDR3 is TGTGCCAGCAGCGCGCTTACAGTGGGTAAAGCTTTCTTT.

This chain joins TRBV5-1 and TRBJ2-1; possible D gene TRBD2, 7 bases. CDR3 length equals 16 residues. Trimming took off 0 bases at V and 2 bases at J, with 12 bases between the two ends. Germline CDR1 reads SGHRS; CDR2 reads YFSETQ. The CDR3 spells CASSLAAGATYNEQFF. The DNA of the CDR3 is TGCGCCAGCAGCTTGGCCGCGGGGGCTACCTACAATGAGCAGTTCTTC.

This clone was counted once. This sequence joins TRBV18 and TRBJ2-7; 14 nucleotides line up with TRBD2. The V and J ends lost 2 bases and 5 bases, in that order; junction bases with no gene match: 20. This CDR3 is built from 21 residues. Per the germline V gene, CDR1 is KGHSH and CDR2 is LQKENI. The chain's CDR3 is CASSPDLFSPGTSGRKDEQYF. Written as DNA, the CDR3 is TGTGCCAGCTCACCAGATCTCTTTAGCCCCGGGACTAGCGGGAGAAAGGACGAGCAGTACTTC.